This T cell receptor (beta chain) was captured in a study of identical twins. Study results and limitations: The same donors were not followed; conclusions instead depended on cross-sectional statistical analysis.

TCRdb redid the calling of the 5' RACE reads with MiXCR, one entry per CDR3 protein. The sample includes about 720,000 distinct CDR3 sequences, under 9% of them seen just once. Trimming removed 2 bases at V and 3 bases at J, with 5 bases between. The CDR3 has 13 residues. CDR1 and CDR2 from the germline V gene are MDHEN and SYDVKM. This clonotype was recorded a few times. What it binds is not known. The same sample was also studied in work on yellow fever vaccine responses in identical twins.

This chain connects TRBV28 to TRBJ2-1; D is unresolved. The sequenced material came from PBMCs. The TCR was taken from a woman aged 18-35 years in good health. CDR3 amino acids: CASSLINYNEQFF. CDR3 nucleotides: TGTGCCAGCAGTTTAATAAACTACAATGAGCAGTTCTTC.